Shown below are 30 T cell receptor beta chains from a single sample sequenced in a study of T cells in Graves' hyperthyroidism and ophthalmopathy. The source material, RNA transcripts, was used to amplify TCR beta CDR3 regions. In the first-round RT-PCR of the TCR CDR3, the HTBI primer set was used. TCRdb independently ran MiXCR on the multiplex PCR reads; one entry per CDR3 protein. The sample has about 590,000 distinct CDR3 sequences, around a sixth seen once; the top ten hold under 8%. Sequenced sample: blood. Receptor source: a woman aged 25 to 39 with Graves' hyperthyroidism.

The table lists this clonotype with a few counts. This rearrangement joins TRBV20-1 to TRBJ2-1; D is possibly TRBD1 or TRBD2 (5 bases each). CDR3 size: 13 residues. Trimming left V 5 bases short and J 9 bases short, with 17 bases between. Germline assignment: CDR1 DFQATT and CDR2 SNEGSKA (reference sequence). In DNA form, the CDR3 reads TGCAGTGCTTCCGAGTTATGGGACGGTGAGCAGTTCTTC. This gives the protein CSASELWDGEQFF.

This clonotype was detected only a few times. The gene calls are TRBV15 and TRBJ2-1; D is possibly TRBD2 (6 bases). V gave up 5 bases and J gave up 6 bases, with 26 bases separating them. The V gene's germline CDR1 is LNHNV and CDR2 YYDKDF (reference sequence). CDR3 length equals 18 residues. The chain's CDR3 is CATSSPARRVGSGNEQFF. The DNA for the CDR3 is TGTGCCACCAGCTCCCCTGCCCGCCGAGTCGGGAGTGGCAATGAGCAGTTCTTC.

This clonotype was seen ten or more times. This chain connects TRBV12-3 or TRBV12-4 to TRBJ1-1, with D possibly matching TRBD1 (6 bases). Trimming shortened V by 5 bases and J by 0 bases, and 13 bases separated the two germline ends. The CDR3 spans 15 residues. The CDR3 region is CASSLQGPLNTEAFF. Here the CDR3 DNA reads TGTGCCAGCAGTCTGCAGGGGCCCCTGAACACTGAAGCTTTCTTT.

This chain uses TRBV4-2 with TRBJ1-2; D might be TRBD1 (6 bases). CDR3 length equals 15 residues. Trimming took off 3 bases at V and 5 bases at J, with 16 bases between the two ends. Germline lookup yields CDR1 LGHNA and CDR2 YNFKEQ. The CDR3 region has the DNA TGTGCCAGCAGCCAGGCAGGGGCGACTCCGTATGGCTACACCTTC. Translation: CASSQAGATPYGYTF.

DNA of the CDR3: TGTGCCAGCAGTTACCTCGGGGGTTCCAGCAATCAGCCCCAGCATTTT. Protein: CASSYLGGSSNQPQHF. The genes are TRBV6-9 and TRBJ1-5, with D tentatively TRBD1 (5 bases). Looked up from germline, CDR1 is MNHGY and CDR2 is SVAAGI. Deletions cut 3 bases from V and 1 base from J, with 13 bases between. This CDR3 spans 16 amino acids.

This clonotype was seen a few times. The chain couples TRBV3-1 to TRBJ2-5; 10 bases are a match to TRBD1. The V and J ends lost 1 base and 5 bases, in that order; junction bases with no gene match: 10. This CDR3 comprises 17 residues. Per the germline V gene, CDR1 is LGHDT and CDR2 is YNNKEL (reference sequence). The DNA for the CDR3 is TGTGCCAGCAGCCAAGGACGAGGGGACAGGGGCGACGAGACCCAGTACTTC. It yields the protein CASSQGRGDRGDETQYF.

The genes are TRBV7-9 and TRBJ1-3; 10 nucleotides match TRBD1. Germline CDR1 is SEHNR and CDR2 is FQNEAQ (reference sequence). V shed 5 bases and J 4 bases; nucleotides not matched to a gene: 5. CDR3 length: 15 residues. The CDR3 is CASSRGQGLGNTIYF. DNA for the CDR3: TGTGCCAGCAGCCGGGGACAGGGGCTGGGAAACACCATATATTTT. Together with reference TRBV7-9 and TRBJ1-3, the CDR3 gives the full variable domain: DTGVSQNPRHKITKRGQNVTFRCDPISEHNRLYWYRQTLGQGPEFLTYFQNEAQLEKSRLLSDRFSAERPKGSFSTLEIQRTEQGDSAMYLCASSRGQGLGNTIYFGEGSWLTVV.

Only a few counts were recorded for this clonotype. The CDR3 DNA reads TGCGCCAGCTGGGACAGCGGGGCTTCCTACGAGCAGTACTTC. The encoded protein is CASWDSGASYEQYF. J is TRBJ2-7 and V is TRBV10-2; either TRBD1 or TRBD2 may fit D (7 bases each). This CDR3 has 14 residues. The germline V gene has CDR1 WSHSY and CDR2 SAAADI. The germline V and J ends were trimmed by 8 bases and 1 base, with 15 bases remaining between them.

This clonotype was found a few times. The gene calls are TRBV6-6 and TRBJ1-1, with TRBD1 identical over 7 bases. Losses at the gene ends were 0 bases for V and 1 base for J; bases not matched to a gene: 8. There are 17 residues in the CDR3. Germline V gives CDR1 MNHNY, CDR2 SVGAGI (reference sequence). The DNA of the CDR3 is TGTGCCAGCAGTTACTCGTTAACAGGGGCGTGGAACACTGAAGCTTTCTTT. It encodes CASSYSLTGAWNTEAFF.

This clonotype was counted ten times or more. The rearrangement joins TRBV20-1 to TRBJ2-4; the D is unclear. V lost 5 bases to trimming and J lost 2 bases, with 19 bases between them. The CDR3 has 16 amino acids. Germline V gene lookup returns CDR1 DFQATT and CDR2 SNEGSKA (reference sequence). In nucleotides, the CDR3 is TGCAGTGCTTTTCGACGGGTGGGCTCTTCCAAAAACATTCAGTACTTC. Translated, it gives CSAFRRVGSSKNIQYF.

This clonotype was found many times. The rearrangement joins TRBV5-1 to TRBJ2-2, with D maybe TRBD2 (6 bases). V was trimmed by 4 bases and J by 7 bases, leaving 17 bases between them. CDR3 length: 15 amino acids. The germline V gene has CDR1 SGHRS and CDR2 YFSETQ. The CDR3, as DNA: TGCGCCAGCAGCACGAGGGAATTGGAGGGCGGGGAGCTGTTTTTT. Amino acid sequence: CASSTRELEGGELFF.

Notes on this clonotype: This sequence may be a read error, since a much larger clone differs from it by one base. The rearrangement links TRBV28 to TRBJ2-4, with TRBD2 matching over 10 bases. Germline CDR1 and CDR2: MDHEN and SYDVKM. CDR3 length: 15 amino acids. The CDR3 nucleotides read TGTACCAGCAGTCCCCTAGCGGGAGTTAGGAACATTCAGTACTTC. Translating gives CTSSPLAGVRNIQYF. The entire variable domain, with the rest obtained from reference TRBV28 and TRBJ2-4, is as follows: DVKVTQSSRYLVKRTGEKVFLECVQDMDHENMFWYRQDPGLGLRLIYFSYDVKMKEKGDIPEGYSVSREKKERFSLILESASTNQTSMYLCTSSPLAGVRNIQYFGAGTRLSVL.

This sequence joins TRBV5-1 and TRBJ1-2; D ambiguous. The CDR3 sequence is 14 residues long. Looked up from germline, CDR1 is SGHRS and CDR2 is YFSETQ. V gave up 3 bases and J gave up 3 bases, with 12 bases separating them. The CDR3 DNA follows: TGCGCCAGCAGCTCCAACCGCGGGGACTATGGCTACACCTTC. It specifies CASSSNRGDYGYTF.

This clonotype was seen only a few times. The chain links TRBV12-3 or TRBV12-4 to TRBJ2-1; 15 bases agree with TRBD2. Trimming cost V 6 bases and J 5 bases; bases outside gene matches: 8. CDR3 length: 17 amino acids. The chain's CDR3 is CASSRGLAGGGHNEQFF. Here the CDR3 DNA reads TGTGCCAGCAGCCGGGGACTAGCGGGAGGAGGGCACAATGAGCAGTTCTTC.

This clonotype was recorded at least ten times. The rearrangement joins TRBV18 to TRBJ2-5; 8 bases agree with TRBD1. Germline loops: CDR1 KGHSH, CDR2 LQKENI. The CDR3 runs 14 residues. V gave up 5 bases and J gave up 4 bases; unmatched junction bases: 6. CDR3: CASSVRTGSETQYF. CDR3 DNA sequence: TGTGCCAGCTCAGTACGGACAGGGTCAGAGACCCAGTACTTC. The entire variable domain, with the rest obtained from reference TRBV18 and TRBJ2-5, is as follows: NAGVMQNPRHLVRRRGQEARLRCSPMKGHSHVYWYRQLPEEGLKFMVYLQKENIIDESGMPKERFSAEFPKEGPSILRIQQVVRGDSAAYFCASSVRTGSETQYFGPGTRLLVL.

This clonotype was recorded only once. This could be a read error, since a much larger clone is one nucleotide away. V is TRBV27 and J is TRBJ2-1, with D perhaps TRBD2 (6 bases). This CDR3 comprises 16 residues. The germline CDR1 and CDR2 sequences are MNHEY and SMNVEV (reference sequence). V shed 6 bases and J shed 5 bases, with 20 bases lying between them. The CDR3 region is CASSPPGRGKNNEQFF. As DNA, the CDR3 is TGTGCCAGCAGCCCTCCGGGGCGGGGTAAAAACAATGAGCAGTTCTTC.

Details on this clonotype: This may be a read error: a much more frequent sequence differs by one nucleotide. This rearrangement joins TRBV5-1 to TRBJ2-3; 9 bases are shared with TRBD2. Looked up from germline, CDR1 is SGHRS and CDR2 is YFSETQ. The CDR3 runs 16 residues. The CDR3 loop reads CAGSPVPAGGTDTQYF. The CDR3 nucleotides are TGCGCCGGCAGCCCCGTCCCAGCGGGAGGTACAGATACGCAGTATTTT.

This clonotype turned up a few times. The V gene is TRBV20-1, the J gene TRBJ2-4, with 10 bases lining up with TRBD2. The ends lost 4 bases at V and 7 bases at J; junction bases unmatched: 4. The CDR3 length is 13 residues. Germline V gene data show CDR1 as DFQATT and CDR2 as SNEGSKA (reference sequence). CDR3 DNA sequence: TGCAGTGCTATCGGAGCGGGAGGGAACATTCAGTACTTC. Translation gives CSAIGAGGNIQYF.

This clonotype was observed at least ten times. This chain links TRBV29-1 with TRBJ1-2; 8 bases match TRBD1. V dropped 6 bases and J dropped 3; count of bases not matched to a gene: 6. In germline, CDR1 is SQVTM, CDR2 ANQGSEA. The CDR3 has 13 residues. The CDR3 DNA reads as TGCAGCGTAGGAGACAGGGGAGACTATGGCTACACCTTC. Translation gives CSVGDRGDYGYTF.

This clonotype has a count of ten or more. The chain combines TRBV12-3 or TRBV12-4 with TRBJ1-5, with TRBD1 matching over 8 bases. Trimming cost V 3 bases and J 4 bases; bases outside gene matches: 2. The CDR3 contains 14 residues. CDR3 nucleotides: TGTGCCAGCAGTTTTCGGGACAGGAATCAGCCCCAGCATTTT. Translation: CASSFRDRNQPQHF.

This clonotype was counted only a few times. The genes are TRBV20-1 and TRBJ2-1; 7 bases fit TRBD2. The CDR3 is 12 residues long. Germline assignment: CDR1 DFQATT and CDR2 SNEGSKA (reference sequence). V lost 4 bases and J lost 9; bases outside the gene matches: 6. CDR3 amino acids: CSATAGAGEQFF. CDR3 bases: TGCAGTGCTACGGCGGGAGCGGGTGAGCAGTTCTTC.

V usage is TRBV7-3 and J usage is TRBJ1-2, with 10 bases fitting TRBD1. The CDR3 length is 15 residues. J was trimmed by 4 bases and V by 1 base; bases with no gene match: 3. Germline CDR1 is SGHTA and CDR2 is FQGTGA. The CDR3 coding sequence is TGTGCCAGCAGCTTAAGCGGACAGGGGGGCTATGGCTACACCTTC. Translating it yields CASSLSGQGGYGYTF.

The V call is TRBV20-1, the J call TRBJ1-2, with TRBD1 matching 7 bases. The germline CDR1 and CDR2 sequences are DFQATT and SNEGSKA (reference sequence). Germline trimming cut 6 bases from V and 6 bases from J; bases unmatched to any gene: 13. There are 14 residues in the CDR3. The CDR3 sequence: CSAPPRDSLHGYTF. CDR3 in DNA: TGCAGTGCCCCACCAAGGGACAGCCTGCATGGCTACACCTTC.

This clonotype appeared many times. CDR3 sequence reads: CASSLDRDGYTF. For the CDR3, the DNA is TGCGCCAGCAGCCTGGACAGGGATGGCTACACCTTC. This chain joins TRBV5-1 and TRBJ1-2; 8 positions match TRBD1. The ends lost 4 bases at V and 6 bases at J; junction bases unmatched: 2. Per the germline V gene, CDR1 is SGHRS and CDR2 is YFSETQ. This CDR3 has 12 residues.

The chain uses TRBV6-1 and TRBJ2-7, with no clear D. This CDR3 is 15 amino acids long. Germline lookup yields CDR1 MNHNS and CDR2 SASEGT. V lost 0 bases to trimming and J lost 1 base, with 10 bases between them. The CDR3 DNA reads as TGTGCCAGCAGTGAAGCGCTTCACGGATCCTACGAGCAGTACTTC. As protein: CASSEALHGSYEQYF.

This clonotype occurred many times. The V gene is TRBV10-2, the J gene TRBJ2-1, with 8 bases fitting TRBD1. Germline lookup yields CDR1 WSHSY and CDR2 SAAADI. This CDR3 has 15 amino acids. J was trimmed by 9 bases and V by 7 bases; bases with no gene match: 14. Here the CDR3 DNA reads TGCGCCAGCACGAAAGTGCAGGGGGCGAGTGGTGAGCAGTTCTTC. Amino acids: CASTKVQGASGEQFF.

The V and J genes are TRBV29-1 and TRBJ2-3; 7 bases are a match to TRBD1. CDR1 SQVTM and CDR2 ANQGSEA come from the germline V gene. J gave up 2 bases and V 4 bases, and 9 bases lay outside the gene matches. The CDR3 sequence is 15 residues long. As DNA, the CDR3 is TGCAGCGTTGCCTCATTGGGACAGATCACAGATACGCAGTATTTT. This translates into CSVASLGQITDTQYF.

This clonotype was detected ten times or more. The V and J genes are TRBV28 and TRBJ2-5, with a tentative D call TRBD2 (6 bases). V lost 5 bases and J lost 4, with 8 bases in between. The length of the CDR3 is 12 residues. Germline V gives CDR1 MDHEN, CDR2 SYDVKM. Here the CDR3 reads CASSNSGETQYF. DNA for the CDR3: TGTGCCAGCAGTAATAGCGGAGAGACCCAGTACTTC. Full variable domain (missing parts from reference TRBV28 and TRBJ2-5): DVKVTQSSRYLVKRTGEKVFLECVQDMDHENMFWYRQDPGLGLRLIYFSYDVKMKEKGDIPEGYSVSREKKERFSLILESASTNQTSMYLCASSNSGETQYFGPGTRLLVL.

This clonotype was recorded at least ten times. V and J are TRBV28 and TRBJ1-1, with 9 bases aligning to TRBD1. The CDR3 is made up of 13 amino acids. V dropped 8 bases and J dropped 7; count of bases not matched to a gene: 8. CDR1 is MDHEN, CDR2 SYDVKM, per germline. The CDR3 DNA reads as TGTGCCAGCGGTTACAGGGGGCAGATTGAAGCTTTCTTT. Translation gives CASGYRGQIEAFF.

The chain employs TRBV14 and TRBJ1-5, with 7 nucleotides matching TRBD1. V was pared by 6 bases and J by 4 bases, with 6 bases of the junction left unmatched. The CDR3 runs 14 residues. Germline V CDR1 and CDR2: SGHDN, FVKESK. CDR3 loop: CASSPSGGNQPQHF. The DNA for the CDR3 is TGTGCCAGCAGTCCCTCAGGGGGGAATCAGCCCCAGCATTTT.